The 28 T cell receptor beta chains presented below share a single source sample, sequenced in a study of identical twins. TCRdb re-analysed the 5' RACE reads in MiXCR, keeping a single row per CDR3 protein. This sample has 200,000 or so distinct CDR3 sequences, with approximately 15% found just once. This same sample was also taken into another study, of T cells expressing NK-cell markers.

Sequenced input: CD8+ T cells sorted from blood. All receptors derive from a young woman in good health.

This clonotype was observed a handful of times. The CDR3, as DNA: TGTGCCAGCAGTTTGGCAGGTAGCCATGAGCAGTTCTTC. Encoded protein: CASSLAGSHEQFF. This rearrangement joins TRBV12-3 or TRBV12-4 to TRBJ2-1; D is uncertain. The CDR3 spans 13 residues. The ends were cut back, 3 bases at V and 8 bases at J, with 11 bases in the middle.

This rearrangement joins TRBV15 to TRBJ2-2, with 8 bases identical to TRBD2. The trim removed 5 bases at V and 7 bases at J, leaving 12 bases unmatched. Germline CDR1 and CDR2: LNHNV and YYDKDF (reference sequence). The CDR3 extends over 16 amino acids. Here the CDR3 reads CATSPTSGGAVGELFF. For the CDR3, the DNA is TGTGCCACCAGCCCTACTAGCGGAGGGGCGGTCGGGGAGCTGTTTTTT.

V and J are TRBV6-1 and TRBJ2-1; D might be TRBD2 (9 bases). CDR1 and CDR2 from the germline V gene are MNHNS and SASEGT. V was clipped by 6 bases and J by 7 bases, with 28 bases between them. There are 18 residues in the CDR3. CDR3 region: CASSRQKGVAGDRNEQFF. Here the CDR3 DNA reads TGTGCCAGCAGCCGACAAAAGGGGGTAGCGGGGGACAGGAATGAGCAGTTCTTC.

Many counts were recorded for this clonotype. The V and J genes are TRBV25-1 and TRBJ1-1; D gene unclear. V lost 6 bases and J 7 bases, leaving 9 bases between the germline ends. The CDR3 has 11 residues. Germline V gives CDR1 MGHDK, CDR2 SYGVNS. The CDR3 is CASRTYREAFF. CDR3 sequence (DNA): TGTGCCAGCAGAACGTACCGTGAAGCTTTCTTT.

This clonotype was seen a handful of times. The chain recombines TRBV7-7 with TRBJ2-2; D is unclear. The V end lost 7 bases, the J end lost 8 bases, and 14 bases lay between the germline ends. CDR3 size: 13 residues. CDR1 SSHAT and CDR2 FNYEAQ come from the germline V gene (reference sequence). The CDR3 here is CASTDSPSGELFF. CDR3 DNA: TGTGCCAGCACCGACTCCCCCTCTGGGGAGCTGTTTTTT.

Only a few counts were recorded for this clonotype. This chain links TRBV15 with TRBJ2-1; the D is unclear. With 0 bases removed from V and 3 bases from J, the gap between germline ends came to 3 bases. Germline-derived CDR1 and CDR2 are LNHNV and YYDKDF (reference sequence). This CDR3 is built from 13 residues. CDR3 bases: TGTGCCACCAGCAGAGATAACTACAATGAGCAGTTCTTC. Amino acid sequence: CATSRDNYNEQFF.

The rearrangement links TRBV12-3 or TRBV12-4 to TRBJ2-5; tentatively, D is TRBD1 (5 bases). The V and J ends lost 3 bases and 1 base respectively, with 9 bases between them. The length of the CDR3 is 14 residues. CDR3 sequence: CASSFRQPQETQYF. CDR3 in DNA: TGTGCCAGCAGTTTTCGACAGCCCCAAGAGACCCAGTACTTC.

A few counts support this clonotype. The CDR3 region has the DNA TGCGCCAGCACTCTAGCGGGAGAGGGGGGTGAGCAGTTCTTC. It specifies CASTLAGEGGEQFF. V is TRBV10-2 and J is TRBJ2-1; TRBD2 matches 10 bases. Trimming took 7 bases from V and 9 from J; bases not matched to a gene: 9. The length of the CDR3 is 14 residues. Germline values: CDR1 WSHSY, CDR2 SAAADI.

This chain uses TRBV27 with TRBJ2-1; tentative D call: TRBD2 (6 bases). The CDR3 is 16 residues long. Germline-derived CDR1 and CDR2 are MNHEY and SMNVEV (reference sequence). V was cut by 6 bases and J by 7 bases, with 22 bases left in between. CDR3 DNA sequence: TGTGCCAGCAGCCAGGTCCAACGACTAGGGTGGAATGAGCAGTTCTTC. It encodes CASSQVQRLGWNEQFF.

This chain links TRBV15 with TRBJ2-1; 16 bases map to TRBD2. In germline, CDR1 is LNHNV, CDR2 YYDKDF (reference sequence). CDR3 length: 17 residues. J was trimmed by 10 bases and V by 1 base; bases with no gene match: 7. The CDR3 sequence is CATSRGDPGLAGGEQFF. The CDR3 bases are TGTGCCACCAGCAGAGGAGATCCGGGACTAGCGGGAGGGGAGCAGTTCTTC.

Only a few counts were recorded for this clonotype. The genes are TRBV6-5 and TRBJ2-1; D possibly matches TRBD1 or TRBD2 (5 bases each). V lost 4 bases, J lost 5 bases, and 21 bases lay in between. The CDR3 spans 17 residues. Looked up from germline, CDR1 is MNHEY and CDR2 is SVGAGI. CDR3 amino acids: CASSWSIGDQRHNEQFF. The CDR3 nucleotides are TGTGCCAGCAGTTGGTCAATCGGGGACCAAAGACACAATGAGCAGTTCTTC.

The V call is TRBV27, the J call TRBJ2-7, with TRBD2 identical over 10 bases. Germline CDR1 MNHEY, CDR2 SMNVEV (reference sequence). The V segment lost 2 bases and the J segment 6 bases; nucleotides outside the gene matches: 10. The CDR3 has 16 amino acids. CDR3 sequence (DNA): TGTGCCAGCAGTTTAGGGCCGGCTAGCGGGAGACGCGAGCAGTACTTC. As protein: CASSLGPASGRREQYF.

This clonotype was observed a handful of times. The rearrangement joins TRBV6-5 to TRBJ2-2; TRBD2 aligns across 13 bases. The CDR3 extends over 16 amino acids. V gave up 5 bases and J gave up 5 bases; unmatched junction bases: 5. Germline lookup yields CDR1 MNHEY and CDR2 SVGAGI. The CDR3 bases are TGTGCCAGCAGTACTAGCGGGGGGGCCTGGACCGGGGAGCTGTTTTTT. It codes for CASSTSGGAWTGELFF.

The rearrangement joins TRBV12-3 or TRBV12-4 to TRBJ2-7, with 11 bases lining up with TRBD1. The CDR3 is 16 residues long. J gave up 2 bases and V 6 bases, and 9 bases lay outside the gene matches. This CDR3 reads CASSLPLGQGAYEQYF. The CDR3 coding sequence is TGTGCCAGCAGCCTTCCTTTGGGACAGGGGGCCTACGAGCAGTACTTC.

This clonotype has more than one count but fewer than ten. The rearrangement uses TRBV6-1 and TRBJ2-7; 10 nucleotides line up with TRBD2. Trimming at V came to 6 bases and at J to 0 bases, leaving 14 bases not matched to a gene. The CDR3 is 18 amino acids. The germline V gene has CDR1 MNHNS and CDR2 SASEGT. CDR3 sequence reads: CASSPAASGGPYSYEQYF. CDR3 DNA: TGTGCCAGCAGCCCCGCGGCTAGCGGGGGTCCCTACTCCTACGAGCAGTACTTC.

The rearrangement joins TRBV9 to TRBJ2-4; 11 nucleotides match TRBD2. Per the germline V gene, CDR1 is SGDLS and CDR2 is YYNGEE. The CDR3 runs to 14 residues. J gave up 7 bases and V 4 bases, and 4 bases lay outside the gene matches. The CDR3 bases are TGTGCCAGCAGCTCAGGACTAGCGGGTAACATTCAGTACTTC. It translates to CASSSGLAGNIQYF. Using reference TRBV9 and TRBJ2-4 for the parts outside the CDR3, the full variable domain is DSGVTQTPKHLITATGQRVTLRCSPRSGDLSVYWYQQSLDQGLQFLIQYYNGEERAKGNILERFSAQQFPDLHSELNLSSLELGDSALYFCASSSGLAGNIQYFGAGTRLSVL.

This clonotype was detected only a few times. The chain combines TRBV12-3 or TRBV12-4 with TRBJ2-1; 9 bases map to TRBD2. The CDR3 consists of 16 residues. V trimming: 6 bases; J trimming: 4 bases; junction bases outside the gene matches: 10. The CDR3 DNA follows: TGTGCCAGCAGCTCCCAGGGCGGGAGGGGTTACAATGAGCAGTTCTTC. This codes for CASSSQGGRGYNEQFF.

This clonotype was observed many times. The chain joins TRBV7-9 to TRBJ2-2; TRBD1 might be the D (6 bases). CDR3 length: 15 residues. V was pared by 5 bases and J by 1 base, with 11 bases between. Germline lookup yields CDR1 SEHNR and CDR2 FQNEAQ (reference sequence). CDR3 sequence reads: CASSPLTGNTGELFF. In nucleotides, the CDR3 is TGTGCCAGCAGCCCTCTGACAGGGAACACCGGGGAGCTGTTTTTT. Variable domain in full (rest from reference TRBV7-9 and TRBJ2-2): DTGVSQNPRHKITKRGQNVTFRCDPISEHNRLYWYRQTLGQGPEFLTYFQNEAQLEKSRLLSDRFSAERPKGSFSTLEIQRTEQGDSAMYLCASSPLTGNTGELFFGEGSRLTVL.

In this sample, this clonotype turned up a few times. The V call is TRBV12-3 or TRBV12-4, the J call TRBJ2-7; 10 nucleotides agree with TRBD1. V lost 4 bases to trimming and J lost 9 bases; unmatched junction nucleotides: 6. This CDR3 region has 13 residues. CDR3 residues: CASSYGQGGRQYF. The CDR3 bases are TGTGCCAGCAGTTACGGACAGGGGGGGCGGCAGTACTTC.

The CDR3 spells CASSLWREGLLYEQFF. The CDR3 DNA is TGCGCCAGCAGCTTGTGGCGGGAGGGCCTTCTTTATGAGCAGTTCTTC. This rearrangement joins TRBV5-1 to TRBJ2-1; 9 nucleotides match TRBD2. CDR3 length: 16 residues. Germline lookup yields CDR1 SGHRS and CDR2 YFSETQ. The J segment lost 8 bases and the V segment lost 1 base, leaving 10 bases of the junction unmatched.

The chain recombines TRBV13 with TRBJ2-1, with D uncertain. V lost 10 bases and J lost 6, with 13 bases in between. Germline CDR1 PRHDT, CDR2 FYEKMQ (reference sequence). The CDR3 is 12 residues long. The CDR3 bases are TGTGCCATGGGCCCTGGCGGCAATGAGCAGTTCTTC. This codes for CAMGPGGNEQFF.

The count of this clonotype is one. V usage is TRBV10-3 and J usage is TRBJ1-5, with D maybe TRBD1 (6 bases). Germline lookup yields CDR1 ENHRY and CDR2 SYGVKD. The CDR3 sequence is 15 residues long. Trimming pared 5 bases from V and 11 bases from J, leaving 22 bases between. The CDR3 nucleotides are TGTGCCATCAGTCGGGACACCGGAATGCGATCTGCCCAGCATTTT. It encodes CAISRDTGMRSAQHF.

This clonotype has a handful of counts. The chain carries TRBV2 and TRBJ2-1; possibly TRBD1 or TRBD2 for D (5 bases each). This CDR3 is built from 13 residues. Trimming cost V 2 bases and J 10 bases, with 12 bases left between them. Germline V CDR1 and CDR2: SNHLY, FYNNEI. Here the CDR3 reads CASSETGPAEQFF. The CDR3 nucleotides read TGTGCCAGCAGTGAAACGGGGCCAGCCGAGCAGTTCTTC.

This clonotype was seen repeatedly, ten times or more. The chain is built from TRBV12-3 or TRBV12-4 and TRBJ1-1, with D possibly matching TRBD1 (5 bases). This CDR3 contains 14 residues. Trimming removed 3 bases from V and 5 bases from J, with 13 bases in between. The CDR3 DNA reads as TGTGCCAGCAGTTTCCTTGGGGCCGGTACTGAAGCTTTCTTT. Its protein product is CASSFLGAGTEAFF.

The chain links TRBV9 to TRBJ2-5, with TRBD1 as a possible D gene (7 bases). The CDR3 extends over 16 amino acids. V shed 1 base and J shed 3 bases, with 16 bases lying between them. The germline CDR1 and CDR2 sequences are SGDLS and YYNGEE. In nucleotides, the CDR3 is TGTGCCAGCAGCGTACGGCGGGACAGCGTCGAAGAGACCCAGTACTTC. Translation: CASSVRRDSVEETQYF.

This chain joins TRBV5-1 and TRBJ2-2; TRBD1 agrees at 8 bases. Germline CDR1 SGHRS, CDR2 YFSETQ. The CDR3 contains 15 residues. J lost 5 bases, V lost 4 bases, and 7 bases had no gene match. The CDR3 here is CASSPGTGGTGELFF. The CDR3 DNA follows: TGCGCCAGCAGCCCCGGGACAGGAGGGACCGGGGAGCTGTTTTTT.

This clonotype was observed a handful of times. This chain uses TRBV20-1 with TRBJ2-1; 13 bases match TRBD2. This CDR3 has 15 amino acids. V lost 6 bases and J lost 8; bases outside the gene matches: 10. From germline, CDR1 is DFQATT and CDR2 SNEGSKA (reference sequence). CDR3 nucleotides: TGCAGTGCGACCGGGACTAGCGGGATACTCGATGAGCAGTTCTTC. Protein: CSATGTSGILDEQFF.

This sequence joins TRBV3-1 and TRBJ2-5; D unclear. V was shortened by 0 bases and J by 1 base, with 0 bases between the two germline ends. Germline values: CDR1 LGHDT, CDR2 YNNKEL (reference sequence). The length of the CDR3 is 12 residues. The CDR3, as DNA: TGTGCCAGCAGCCAAGACCAAGAGACCCAGTACTTC. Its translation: CASSQDQETQYF.